This T cell receptor beta chain comes out of a study of blood T cell repertoires in COVID-19. Overall study: The study drew acute and convalescent COVID-19 samples from the United States, Italy and Spain. T cells, B-cell-depleted T cells, or PBMCs supplied cDNA or gDNA.

The CDR3 is 17 amino acids. Germline CDR1 is SGDLS and CDR2 is YYNGEE. The V segment lost 3 bases and the J segment 4 bases; nucleotides outside the gene matches: 11. How the authors handled the data: Quantification of nucleated cells was approximated via reference gene primer amplification. The repertoire was sequenced with immunoSEQ multiplex PCR; TCRdb's copy has only in-frame clones and lacks some. The V and J calls and the clone size are those of that table, but D and trimming were determined from the DNA. In the table there are around 150,000 clones, around 84% of which are singletons. The chain uses TRBV9 and TRBJ2-7; TRBD1 matches 12 bases. The sample consisted of peripheral blood. The source of this sequence is a woman older than 75 with acute or convalescent COVID-19. The CDR3 here is CASSGEPGTGGFYEQYF. CDR3 nucleotide sequence: TGTGCCAGCAGCGGTGAACCCGGGACAGGGGGCTTTTACGAGCAGTACTTC.